The 15 T cell receptor beta chains presented below share a single source sample, sequenced in a study of long-term antiretroviral therapy in people with HIV. Version v3.0 of the immunoSEQ assay ran at survey level. Some clones are missing from TCRdb's copy, which holds only in-frame ones; the method was immunoSEQ multiplex PCR. The sample shows some 25,000 clones, over 80% of them seen only once. The input for sequencing was unsorted PBMCs, taken approximately 4.1 years after starting antiretroviral therapy. Source of these receptors: a man aged 25-45 years with HIV.

The DNA for the CDR3 is TGTGCCTGGAGTGACCCCGGGGGTAATGAAAAACTGTTTTTT. This gives the protein CAWSDPGGNEKLFF. V and J are TRBV30 and TRBJ1-4; a possible D gene is TRBD1 (5 bases). Trimming shortened V by 1 base and J by 4 bases, and 10 bases separated the two germline ends. The CDR3 has 14 residues. In germline, CDR1 is GTSNPN, CDR2 SVGIG (reference sequence).

The chain uses TRBV28 and TRBJ2-2; TRBD2 agrees at 9 bases. The CDR3 has 16 residues. V shed 2 bases and J 7 bases; nucleotides not matched to a gene: 8. Germline V CDR1 and CDR2: MDHEN, SYDVKM. Here the CDR3 reads CASSLLSGSSYGELFF. CDR3 bases: TGTGCCAGCAGTTTACTTAGCGGGAGTTCTTACGGGGAGCTGTTTTTT.

CDR3 amino acids: CASSTSGGANVLTF. As DNA, the CDR3 is TGTGCCAGCAGCACCTCTGGGGGGGCCAACGTCCTGACTTTC. This rearrangement joins TRBV7-3 to TRBJ2-6; the D is unclear. V lost 5 bases and J 4 bases, leaving 9 bases between the germline ends. Per the germline V gene, CDR1 is SGHTA and CDR2 is FQGTGA. The CDR3 spans 14 residues. Combining the CDR3 with reference TRBV7-3 and TRBJ2-6 gives the whole variable domain GAGVSQTPSNKVTEKGKYVELRCDPISGHTALYWYRQSLGQGPEFLIYFQGTGAADDSGLPNDRFFAVRPEGSVSTLKIQRTERGDSAVYLCASSTSGGANVLTFGAGSRLTVL.

CDR3 sequence: CASSHLGHGSYEQYF. The CDR3 DNA sequence: TGCGCCAGCAGCCACCTGGGACACGGGAGCTACGAGCAGTACTTC. V and J are TRBV4-1 and TRBJ2-7; D assignment may be TRBD1 or TRBD2 (6 bases each). Germline CDR1 and CDR2: MGHRA and YSYEKL. Trimming removed 3 bases at V and 3 bases at J, with 15 bases between. The CDR3 runs 15 residues.

This clone has only one observation. This chain connects TRBV19 to TRBJ2-5; TRBD2 is a possible D gene (6 bases). The ends were cut back, 4 bases at V and 4 bases at J, with 16 bases in the middle. This CDR3 has 15 residues. Germline CDR1 LNHDA, CDR2 SQIVND (reference sequence). CDR3 nucleotides: TGTGCCAGTAGTAAGGTGTCCGGGGGTGGAGAGACCCAGTACTTC. It encodes CASSKVSGGGETQYF.

The chain's CDR3 is CASRAGGYEQYF. The CDR3 bases are TGTGCCAGCAGGGCAGGTGGCTACGAGCAGTACTTC. This chain links TRBV6-1 with TRBJ2-7; D remains unclear. The CDR3 extends over 12 amino acids. The germline V and J ends were trimmed by 6 bases and 3 bases, with 9 bases remaining between them. Germline V gives CDR1 MNHNS, CDR2 SASEGT.

The genes are TRBV7-9 and TRBJ2-5; 9 positions match TRBD1. Germline-derived CDR1 and CDR2 are SEHNR and FQNEAQ (reference sequence). This CDR3 comprises 16 residues. V dropped 1 base and J dropped 2; count of bases not matched to a gene: 5. CDR3 protein: CASSLGGQGWQETQYF. For the CDR3, the DNA is TGTGCCAGCAGCTTAGGGGGACAGGGTTGGCAAGAGACCCAGTACTTC.

CDR3 coding DNA: TGTGCCAGCAGCGGGAACTACGGGGAGCTGTTTTTT. Encoded protein: CASSGNYGELFF. The chain joins TRBV5-4 to TRBJ2-2; no firm D call. The V and J ends lost 4 bases and 7 bases respectively, with 8 bases between them. The germline CDR1 and CDR2 sequences are SGHNT and YYREEE (reference sequence). This CDR3 comprises 12 residues.

This clone has only a few counts. The chain couples TRBV19 to TRBJ1-4; D not certain. The ends were cut back, 4 bases at V and 5 bases at J, with 14 bases in the middle. The CDR3 has 15 residues. The germline CDR1 and CDR2 sequences are LNHDA and SQIVND (reference sequence). CDR3 nucleotide sequence: TGTGCCAGTAGTAACCCCCGGGTGACGAATGAAAAACTGTTTTTT. It translates to CASSNPRVTNEKLFF.

The chain recombines TRBV27 with TRBJ1-5; D remains ambiguous. Germline CDR1 reads MNHEY; CDR2 reads SMNVEV (reference sequence). The ends were cut back, 3 bases at V and 11 bases at J, with 8 bases in the middle. CDR3 length: 11 residues. For the CDR3, the DNA is TGTGCCAGCAGTTTCGCTGGCGCCCAGCATTTT. Translated, it gives CASSFAGAQHF.

The gene calls are TRBV5-4 and TRBJ2-7, with 8 bases identical to TRBD2. This CDR3 region has 15 residues. CDR1 SGHNT and CDR2 YYREEE come from the germline V gene (reference sequence). With V trimmed by 4 bases and J by 4 bases, 10 bases remained unmatched. CDR3 region: CASSHRTGGDYEQYF. The CDR3 nucleotides read TGTGCCAGCAGCCACCGAACGGGGGGGGATTACGAGCAGTACTTC.

Points on this clone: This specimen includes other DNA sequences encoding the same CDR3. The rearrangement joins TRBV6-5 to TRBJ1-1, with D possibly matching TRBD1 (6 bases). The germline CDR1 and CDR2 sequences are MNHEY and SVGAGI. The CDR3 is made up of 14 amino acids. Trimming stripped 0 bases from V and 1 base from J, with 6 bases between. The CDR3 sequence: CASSYSTGNTEAFF. The CDR3 DNA reads TGTGCCAGCAGTTACTCGACAGGGAACACTGAAGCTTTCTTT.

This clone was seen more than once but under ten times. The chain combines TRBV2 with TRBJ2-7; possibly TRBD1 or TRBD2 for D (6 bases each). Germline V gene lookup returns CDR1 SNHLY and CDR2 FYNNEI. The V end lost 3 bases, the J end lost 0 bases, and 21 bases lay between the germline ends. CDR3 length equals 18 residues. The CDR3 protein is CASSEGLGGGTASYEQYF. CDR3 DNA: TGTGCCAGCAGTGAGGGTCTTGGGGGCGGGACCGCCTCCTACGAGCAGTACTTC.

The rearrangement links TRBV27 to TRBJ1-4; 8 bases match TRBD1. Germline V gene sequence: CDR1 MNHEY, CDR2 SMNVEV (reference sequence). J lost 8 bases, V lost 8 bases, and 7 bases had no gene match. This CDR3 region has 13 residues. CDR3 nucleotides: TGTGCCAGCCGGTCGACAGGGGTAGAAAAACTGTTTTTT. This encodes CASRSTGVEKLFF.

The V call is TRBV7-2, the J call TRBJ2-3; D perhaps matches TRBD1 (5 bases). Per the germline V gene, CDR1 is SGHTA and CDR2 is FQGNSA. The CDR3 sequence is 15 residues long. Deletions cut 5 bases from V and 6 bases from J, with 18 bases between. This CDR3 is CASSLQRPGKDTQYF. The DNA for the CDR3 is TGTGCCAGCAGCCTTCAAAGGCCAGGGAAGGATACGCAGTATTTT.